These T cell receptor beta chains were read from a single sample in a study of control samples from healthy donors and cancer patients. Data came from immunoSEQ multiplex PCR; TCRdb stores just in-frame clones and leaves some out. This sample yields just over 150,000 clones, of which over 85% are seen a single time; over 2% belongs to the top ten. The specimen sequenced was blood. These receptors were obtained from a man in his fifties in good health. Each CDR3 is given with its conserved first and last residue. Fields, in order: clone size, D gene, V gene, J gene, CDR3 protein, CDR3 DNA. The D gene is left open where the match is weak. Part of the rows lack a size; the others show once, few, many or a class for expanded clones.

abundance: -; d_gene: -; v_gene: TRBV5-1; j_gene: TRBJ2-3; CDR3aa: CASSASPPRGTDTQYF; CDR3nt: TGCGCCAGCAGCGCCTCCCCTCCTAGGGGCACAGATACGCAGTATTTT
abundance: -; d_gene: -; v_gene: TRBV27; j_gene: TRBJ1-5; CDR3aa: CAAHDSDSNQPQHF; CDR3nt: TGTGCCGCCCACGATAGCGATAGCAATCAGCCCCAGCATTTT
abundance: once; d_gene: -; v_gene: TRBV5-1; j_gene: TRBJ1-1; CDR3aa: CASSLNGRNTEAFF; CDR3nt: TGCGCCAGCAGCTTGAACGGTCGGAACACTGAAGCTTTCTTT
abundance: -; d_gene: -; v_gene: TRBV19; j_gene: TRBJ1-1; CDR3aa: CASSTWLGGNTEAFF; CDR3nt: TGTGCCAGTAGTACGTGGCTCGGCGGCAACACTGAAGCTTTCTTT
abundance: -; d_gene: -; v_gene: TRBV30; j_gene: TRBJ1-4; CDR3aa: CAWSRQVEKLFF; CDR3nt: TGTGCCTGGAGCAGACAGGTTGAAAAACTGTTTTTT
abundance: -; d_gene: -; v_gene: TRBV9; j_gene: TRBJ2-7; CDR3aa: CASSVYGGEQYF; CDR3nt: TGTGCCAGCAGCGTATACGGAGGCGAGCAGTACTTC
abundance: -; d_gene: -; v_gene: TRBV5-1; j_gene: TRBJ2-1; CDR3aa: CASSLITSSYNEQFF; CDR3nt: TGCGCCAGCAGCTTGATCACCAGCTCCTACAATGAGCAGTTCTTC
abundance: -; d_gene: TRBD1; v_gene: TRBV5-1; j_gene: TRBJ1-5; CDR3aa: CASSHQTGTLIYSNQPQHF; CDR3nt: TGCGCCAGCAGCCACCAGACAGGGACATTGATTTATAGCAATCAGCCCCAGCATTTT
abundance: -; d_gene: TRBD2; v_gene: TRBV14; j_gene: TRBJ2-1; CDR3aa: CASSQPTSGQSSYNEQFF; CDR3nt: TGTGCCAGCAGCCAACCAACTAGCGGGCAAAGCTCCTACAATGAGCAGTTCTTC
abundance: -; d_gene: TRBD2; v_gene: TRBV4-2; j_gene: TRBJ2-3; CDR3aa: CASSQVGAGGITDTQYF; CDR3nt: TGTGCCAGCAGCCAAGTAGGAGCGGGAGGTATCACAGATACGCAGTATTTT